The 8 T cell receptor beta chains presented below share a single source sample, sequenced in a study of tumor-infiltrating lymphocytes in primary liver carcinoma. From 400 to 500 ng total RNA, TCR beta cDNA was generated with a primer in the constant region. Generation of the TCR beta libraries relied on three nested multiplex PCR rounds using slightly modified ARM-PCR. Investigators reported that the first two PCR rounds, at around 9 cycles each, used TRBV1-TRBV30 forward primers with a C-beta reverse primer. TCRdb re-called the multiplex PCR reads through MiXCR, storing one row per CDR3 protein. The sample consists of around 190,000 distinct CDR3 sequences, around 81% of them appearing once. DNA and RNA were both co-extracted from approximately 20-30 mg of bulk tissue that had not been sorted. Sample: tumor tissue from primary liver carcinoma. Receptors originate from a man aged 40-49 years with primary liver carcinoma and hepatitis B virus infection.

This chain uses TRBV6-5 with TRBJ1-5; D ambiguous. The CDR3 contains 15 residues. Germline loops: CDR1 MNHEY, CDR2 SVGAGI. V was shortened by 0 bases and J by 11 bases, with 17 bases between the two germline ends. The CDR3 DNA reads TGTGCCAGCAGTTACTCCGGGAGAGGAAACCAGTCCCAGCATTTT. Its translation: CASSYSGRGNQSQHF.

A note on this clonotype: This CDR3 fails to terminate in the conserved phenylalanine or tryptophan, so it likely reflects a read error. The rearrangement links TRBV4-2 to TRBJ2-1, with 7 bases aligning to TRBD2. With 7 bases clipped from V and 4 bases from J, the junction kept 7 bases outside the gene matches. The CDR3 has 14 residues. CDR1 is LGHNA and CDR2 is YNFKEQ in the germline V gene. The CDR3 is CASNQRGLYNEQFL. CDR3 nucleotide sequence: TGTGCCAGCAACCAGCGGGGACTGTACAATGAGCAGTTCTTA.

In regard to this clonotype: The junction departs from the called germline gene at one end, perhaps through a read error. V is TRBV6-2 or TRBV6-3 and J is TRBJ2-7, with D uncertain. The CDR3 contains 13 residues. Germline V CDR1 and CDR2: MNHEY, SVGEGT. CDR3 in amino acids: CVSSFDNSYEQYF. As DNA, the CDR3 is TGTGTCAGCAGTTTCGACAACTCCTACGAGCAGTACTTC.

Comments on this clonotype: Compared with germline, one end of the junction differs, possibly owing to a read error. The chain couples TRBV6-5 to TRBJ1-2; weak D call: TRBD1 (5 bases). The germline CDR1 and CDR2 sequences are MNHEY and SVGAGI. The CDR3 extends over 16 amino acids. CDR3 nucleotide sequence: TGTGCCAGCACTCACAACAGGAGAGCTTTTAACTATTGCTACACCTTC. It specifies CASTHNRRAFNYCYTF.

CDR3: CASSKIARELFF. CDR3 nucleotides: TGTGCCAGCAGCAAAATCGCTCGAGAGCTGTTTTTT. The chain joins TRBV5-6 to TRBJ2-2; the D is unclear. Germline V lookup: CDR1 SGHDT, CDR2 YYEEEE. V shed 4 bases and J shed 11 bases, with 12 bases lying between them. This CDR3 spans 12 amino acids.

Concerning this clonotype: This may be a read error, as it is one base from a much larger clone. The rearrangement joins TRBV7-2 to TRBJ2-5; D gene uncertain. The ends were cut back, 6 bases at V and 4 bases at J, with 9 bases in the middle. The CDR3 is 12 amino acids. The germline V gene has CDR1 SGHTA and CDR2 FQGNSA. The CDR3 loop is CASSLRRETQYF. The DNA for the CDR3 is TGTGCCAGCAGTCTTCGCAGAGAGACCCAGTACTTC. The variable domain in full, completed from reference TRBV7-2 and TRBJ2-5, reads GAGVSQSPSNKVTEKGKDVELRCDPISGHTALYWYRQSLGQGLEFLIYFQGNSAPDKSGLPSDRFSAERTGGSVSTLTIQRTQQEDSAVYLCASSLRRETQYFGPGTRLLVL.

The chain combines TRBV11-2 with TRBJ2-3; 8 bases agree with TRBD2. CDR1 is SGHAT and CDR2 is FQNNGV in the germline V gene. CDR3 length equals 15 residues. Trimming took 10 bases from V and 5 from J; bases not matched to a gene: 14. DNA of the CDR3: TGTGCCATCAGAGGGACTAGTGGAGACATAGATACGCAGTATTTT. It codes for CAIRGTSGDIDTQYF.

Of note for this clonotype: The junction shows a germline mismatch at one end, possibly a read error. The chain uses TRBV5-6 and TRBJ1-6, with D perhaps matching TRBD1 (6 bases). The CDR3 length is 17 residues. Germline V gene data show CDR1 as SGHDT and CDR2 as YYEEEE. The CDR3 loop reads CARSLSGRSKGDSPLHF. The CDR3, as DNA: TGTGCCAGAAGCTTGTCGGGCCGGAGCAAGGGGGATTCACCCCTCCACTTT.